The 19 T cell receptor beta chains below come from one sample, sequenced in a study of beta chain features in type 1 diabetes. The study reverse transcribed the entire isolated RNA, so it sequenced expressed TCRB transcripts. Only in-frame clones appear in the TCRdb table, and some are missing; sequencing was by immunoSEQ multiplex PCR. This table has around 400,000 clones, roughly 15% appearing once. The sequenced sample was naive CD4+ T cells from blood. The receptors shown here come from a woman between 18 and 30 years old in good health.

The chain employs TRBV5-4 and TRBJ2-3, with D unresolved. The CDR3 has 13 residues. Trimming left V 0 bases short and J 6 bases short, with 8 bases between. The V gene's germline CDR1 is SGHNT and CDR2 YYREEE (reference sequence). The CDR3 sequence: CASSLAVADTQYF. CDR3 DNA: TGTGCCAGCAGCTTGGCCGTCGCGGATACGCAGTATTTT.

This clone showed up just a few times. The chain's CDR3 is CASSPTRISETQYF. The CDR3 DNA sequence: TGTGCCAGCAGCCCAACTAGAATCTCAGAGACCCAGTACTTC. This rearrangement joins TRBV7-2 to TRBJ2-5; D may be TRBD2 (5 bases). The CDR3 is 14 residues long. Germline V gene data show CDR1 as SGHTA and CDR2 as FQGNSA. V lost 5 bases and J 4 bases, leaving 14 bases between the germline ends.

The V call is TRBV19, the J call TRBJ1-5; D gene unclear. The CDR3 totals 14 residues. Trimming left V 3 bases short and J 7 bases short, with 13 bases between. Looked up from germline, CDR1 is LNHDA and CDR2 is SQIVND (reference sequence). DNA for the CDR3: TGTGCCAGTAGTATCCCGGGAGCCCTCCAGCCCCAGCATTTT. It yields the protein CASSIPGALQPQHF.

The chain combines TRBV4-1 with TRBJ2-1; the match to TRBD2 covers 10 bases. After removal of 0 bases from V and 9 bases from J, the junction contained 8 bases not matched to a gene. The CDR3 covers 16 residues. The V gene's germline CDR1 is MGHRA and CDR2 YSYEKL. CDR3: CASSQDGASGRGEQFF. For the CDR3, the DNA is TGCGCCAGCAGCCAAGATGGGGCTAGCGGGAGAGGTGAGCAGTTCTTC.

The chain recombines TRBV30 with TRBJ1-2; the D gene is possibly TRBD1 (5 bases). The CDR3 covers 13 residues. Germline lookup yields CDR1 GTSNPN and CDR2 SVGIG (reference sequence). V lost 2 bases and J lost 6, with 13 bases in between. CDR3 residues: CAWSRGDKDGYTF. In DNA, the CDR3 is TGTGCCTGGAGTCGGGGGGATAAGGATGGCTACACCTTC.

The rearrangement uses TRBV7-7 and TRBJ2-5; 8 bases match TRBD1. The CDR3 loop spans 14 amino acids. Germline lookup yields CDR1 SSHAT and CDR2 FNYEAQ (reference sequence). The ends lost 4 bases at V and 3 bases at J; junction bases unmatched: 4. Written as DNA, the CDR3 is TGTGCCAGCAGCTACGGGACAGGCAAAGAGACCCAGTACTTC. Its translation is CASSYGTGKETQYF.

This chain joins TRBV5-1 and TRBJ1-2; 7 nucleotides line up with TRBD1. The CDR3 loop spans 14 amino acids. Germline assignment: CDR1 SGHRS and CDR2 YFSETQ. The J segment lost 6 bases and the V segment lost 4 bases, leaving 9 bases of the junction unmatched. The CDR3 region is CASSIWDSSNGYTF. CDR3 sequence (DNA): TGCGCCAGCAGCATCTGGGACAGCAGTAATGGCTACACCTTC.

This clone was picked up a small number of times. This CDR3 is CASSQDRGAGANVLTF. CDR3 coding DNA: TGCGCCAGCAGCCAAGATCGGGGTGCCGGGGCCAACGTCCTGACTTTC. The chain employs TRBV4-1 and TRBJ2-6; the D gene is possibly TRBD2 (5 bases). CDR1 is MGHRA, CDR2 YSYEKL, per germline. This CDR3 comprises 16 residues. V shed 0 bases and J shed 4 bases, with 10 bases lying between them.

In DNA, the CDR3 is TGTGCCAGCAGCTTAGTGGCGGGCTCGGACACTGAAGCTTTCTTT. It is translated as CASSLVAGSDTEAFF. V gene TRBV7-2 combines with J gene TRBJ1-1; no reliable D call. V lost 1 base and J lost 3, with 12 bases in between. The V gene's germline CDR1 is SGHTA and CDR2 FQGNSA. CDR3 size: 15 residues.

V and J are TRBV6-4 and TRBJ2-3; 12 bases map to TRBD2. The CDR3 runs 17 residues. Per germline, CDR1 MRHNA and CDR2 SNTAGT. The trim removed 4 bases at V and 2 bases at J, leaving 7 bases unmatched. The CDR3 DNA sequence: TGTGCCAGCAGTGTCCCGACTAGCGGGAGACTCACAGATACGCAGTATTTT. It encodes CASSVPTSGRLTDTQYF.

V usage is TRBV30 and J usage is TRBJ1-1; D gene ambiguous. In germline, CDR1 is GTSNPN, CDR2 SVGIG (reference sequence). There are 12 residues in the CDR3. V shed 0 bases and J shed 5 bases, with 7 bases lying between them. CDR3 region: CAWSVQETEAFF. The CDR3 DNA sequence: TGTGCCTGGAGTGTCCAGGAAACTGAAGCTTTCTTT. The whole variable domain, remainder taken from reference TRBV30 and TRBJ1-1, is SQTIHQWPATLVQPVGSPLSLECTVEGTSNPNLYWYRQAAGRGLQLLFYSVGIGQISSEVPQNLSASRPQDRQFILSSKKLLLSDSGFYLCAWSVQETEAFFGQGTRLTVV.

The chain couples TRBV27 to TRBJ1-4; possibly TRBD1 for D (6 bases). The germline V gene encodes CDR1 MNHEY and CDR2 SMNVEV (reference sequence). The CDR3 totals 14 residues. With 7 bases removed from V and 5 bases from J, the gap between germline ends came to 14 bases. The DNA for the CDR3 is TGTGCCAGCACTACGACAGGAAGAAATGAAAAACTGTTTTTT. Translation: CASTTTGRNEKLFF. The whole variable domain, filled in from reference TRBV27 and TRBJ1-4, reads EAQVTQNPRYLITVTGKKLTVTCSQNMNHEYMSWYRQDPGLGLRQIYYSMNVEVTDKGDVPEGYKVSRKEKRNFPLILESPSPNQTSLYFCASTTTGRNEKLFFGSGTQLSVL.

The genes are TRBV9 and TRBJ2-1; 9 bases are a match to TRBD2. The CDR3 totals 15 residues. Germline V CDR1 and CDR2: SGDLS, YYNGEE. Unmatched junction bases numbered 1, after V lost 3 bases and J lost 0 bases. Here the CDR3 DNA reads TGTGCCAGCAGCGATAGCGGGAGCTCCTACAATGAGCAGTTCTTC. Translated, it gives CASSDSGSSYNEQFF.

This clone showed up just a few times. The rearrangement joins TRBV7-9 to TRBJ1-5; perhaps TRBD1 as D (6 bases). The CDR3 is 13 amino acids. V was trimmed by 11 bases and J by 0 bases, leaving 11 bases between them. Germline V gives CDR1 SEHNR, CDR2 FQNEAQ (reference sequence). In nucleotides, the CDR3 is TGTGCCGGACAGTCCGATAGCAATCAGCCCCAGCATTTT. Protein product: CAGQSDSNQPQHF.

This chain connects TRBV28 to TRBJ2-1, with 7 bases identical to TRBD2. In germline, CDR1 is MDHEN, CDR2 SYDVKM. CDR3 length equals 12 residues. After removal of 2 bases from V and 15 bases from J, the junction contained 7 bases not matched to a gene. CDR3 amino acids: CASSLNNWGGFF. DNA for the CDR3: TGTGCCAGCAGTTTAAATAACTGGGGGGGGTTCTTC.

This clone occurred a few times. The chain joins TRBV4-2 to TRBJ1-2; no clear D gene. Between the trimmed V and J ends, which lost 1 base and 3 bases, there was a span of 9 bases. This CDR3 spans 14 amino acids. Germline CDR1 and CDR2: LGHNA and YNFKEQ. Written as DNA, the CDR3 is TGTGCCAGCAGCCAAGGAAACGGTGACTATGGCTACACCTTC. Amino acids: CASSQGNGDYGYTF.

About this clone itself: In the same sample, other DNA sequences code for this CDR3. The chain employs TRBV11-2 and TRBJ2-1; D perhaps matches TRBD2 (6 bases). CDR3 size: 15 residues. The germline gives CDR1 SGHAT, CDR2 FQNNGV. V gave up 3 bases and J gave up 0 bases, with 9 bases separating them. In DNA form, the CDR3 reads TGTGCCAGCAGCTTCGGAGGGAGCTCCTACAATGAGCAGTTCTTC. Protein: CASSFGGSSYNEQFF. The full variable domain, with the rest looked up from reference TRBV11-2 and TRBJ2-1, is EAGVAQSPRYKIIEKRQSVAFWCNPISGHATLYWYQQILGQGPKLLIQFQNNGVVDDSQLPKDRFSAERLKGVDSTLKIQPAKLEDSAVYLCASSFGGSSYNEQFFGPGTRLTVL.

A few counts support this clone. The chain employs TRBV28 and TRBJ1-1; TRBD1 matches at 10 bases. V shed 5 bases, J shed 1 base, and the junction held 1 base outside the gene matches. The CDR3 extends over 14 amino acids. CDR1 is MDHEN and CDR2 is SYDVKM in the germline V gene. The CDR3 loop reads CASSRTGGNTEAFF. CDR3 nucleotide sequence: TGTGCCAGCAGTCGGACAGGGGGGAACACTGAAGCTTTCTTT.

This clone was detected only a few times. This rearrangement joins TRBV30 to TRBJ1-5; D perhaps matches TRBD1 (5 bases). The CDR3 sequence is 14 residues long. V was clipped by 0 bases and J by 9 bases, with 15 bases between them. The germline gives CDR1 GTSNPN, CDR2 SVGIG (reference sequence). CDR3 sequence (DNA): TGTGCCTGGAGTGTAGGTCCGGGGGAGACGCCCCAGCATTTT. Translating gives CAWSVGPGETPQHF.